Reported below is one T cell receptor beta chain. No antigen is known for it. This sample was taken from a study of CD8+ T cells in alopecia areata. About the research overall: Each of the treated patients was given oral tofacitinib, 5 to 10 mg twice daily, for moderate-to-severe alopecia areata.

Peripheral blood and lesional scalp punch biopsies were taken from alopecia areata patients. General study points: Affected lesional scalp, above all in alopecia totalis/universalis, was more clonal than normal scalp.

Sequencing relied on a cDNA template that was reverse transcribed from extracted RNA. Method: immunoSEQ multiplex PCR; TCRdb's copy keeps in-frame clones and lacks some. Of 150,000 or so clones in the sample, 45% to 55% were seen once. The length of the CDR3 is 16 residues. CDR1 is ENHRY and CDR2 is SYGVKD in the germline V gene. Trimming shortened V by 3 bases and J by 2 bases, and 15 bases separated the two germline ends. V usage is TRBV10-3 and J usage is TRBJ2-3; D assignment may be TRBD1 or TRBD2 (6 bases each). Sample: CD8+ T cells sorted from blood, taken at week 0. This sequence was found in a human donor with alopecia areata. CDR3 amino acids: CAISDRGAGPTDTQYF. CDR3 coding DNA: TGTGCCATCAGTGATAGGGGGGCAGGGCCCACAGATACGCAGTATTTT.